What follows are 21 T cell receptor beta chains derived from one specimen sequenced in a study of T cell responses to AZD1222 COVID-19 vaccine. Data came from immunoSEQ multiplex PCR; TCRdb stores just in-frame clones and leaves some out. This sample has some 200,000 clones; approximately 92% occur once, and the top ten carry roughly a tenth. This specimen was peripheral blood, taken on day 0 of AZD1222 vaccination. The receptors were sampled from an adult in good health.

J is TRBJ1-1 and V is TRBV27; the D gene is possibly TRBD1 (5 bases). The germline V and J ends were trimmed by 6 bases and 1 base, with 15 bases remaining between them. Germline assignment: CDR1 MNHEY and CDR2 SMNVEV (reference sequence). The CDR3 totals 15 residues. CDR3 nucleotide sequence: TGTGCCAGCAGCTCAATTCCGACAGCGAACACTGAAGCTTTCTTT. It specifies CASSSIPTANTEAFF.

The rearrangement links TRBV6-5 to TRBJ2-7; D ambiguous. This CDR3 is 14 amino acids long. CDR1 MNHEY and CDR2 SVGAGI come from the germline V gene. V was clipped by 0 bases and J by 2 bases, with 8 bases between them. The CDR3 loop is CASSYSGTTYEQYF. DNA of the CDR3: TGTGCCAGCAGTTACTCGGGAACAACCTACGAGCAGTACTTC.

V usage is TRBV19 and J usage is TRBJ1-5, with D perhaps TRBD1 (5 bases). The V and J ends lost 1 base and 1 base respectively, with 8 bases between them. Germline CDR1 reads LNHDA; CDR2 reads SQIVND (reference sequence). The CDR3 runs to 15 residues. CDR3 protein: CASSIGDGSNQPQHF. DNA for the CDR3: TGTGCCAGTAGTATAGGGGACGGAAGCAATCAGCCCCAGCATTTT.

V usage is TRBV24-1 and J usage is TRBJ2-2, with 8 bases matching TRBD1. Germline V gene sequence: CDR1 KGHDR, CDR2 SFDVKD. V lost 8 bases and J lost 3; bases outside the gene matches: 7. The CDR3 spans 15 residues. CDR3 amino acids: CATMPTGAYTGELFF. Here the CDR3 DNA reads TGTGCCACCATGCCGACAGGGGCATACACCGGGGAGCTGTTTTTT.

The V call is TRBV12-3 or TRBV12-4, the J call TRBJ2-1; perhaps TRBD2 as D (6 bases). CDR3 size: 13 residues. Trimming removed 0 bases from V and 9 bases from J, with 9 bases in between. In DNA form, the CDR3 reads TGTGCCAGCAGTTTAGCAAGGGGAGGTGAGCAGTTCTTC. This sequence encodes CASSLARGGEQFF.

The chain employs TRBV5-8 and TRBJ2-6; either TRBD1 or TRBD2 may fit D (5 bases each). The CDR3 totals 16 residues. Trimming pared 4 bases from V and 3 bases from J, leaving 14 bases between. The germline gives CDR1 SGHTS, CDR2 YDEGEE. CDR3 loop: CASSSPWGYGANVLTF. The CDR3, as DNA: TGTGCCAGCAGCAGTCCTTGGGGGTATGGGGCCAACGTCCTGACTTTC.

V is TRBV19 and J is TRBJ2-6; 11 bases match TRBD1. CDR1 is LNHDA, CDR2 SQIVND, per germline (reference sequence). The length of the CDR3 is 17 residues. The V gene end was trimmed by 4 bases and the J gene end by 2 bases; junction bases not matched to a gene: 4. CDR3 in DNA: TGTGCCAGTAGTAGGACAGGGGGCATCGCTGGGGCCAACGTCCTGACTTTC. Protein sequence: CASSRTGGIAGANVLTF. Combining the CDR3 with reference TRBV19 and TRBJ2-6 gives the whole variable domain DGGITQSPKYLFRKEGQNVTLSCEQNLNHDAMYWYRQDPGQGLRLIYYSQIVNDFQKGDIAEGYSVSREKKESFPLTVTSAQKNPTAFYLCASSRTGGIAGANVLTFGAGSRLTVL.

This clone was detected once. Written as DNA, the CDR3 is TGCGCCAGCAGCCAAGAACTAGCGGGGACTGGGTTTAACAATGAGCAGTTCTTC. Translating it yields CASSQELAGTGFNNEQFF. The chain combines TRBV4-3 with TRBJ2-1; TRBD2 agrees at 10 bases. The CDR3 covers 18 residues. J gave up 5 bases and V 0 bases, and 10 bases lay outside the gene matches. Germline V gene lookup returns CDR1 LGHNA and CDR2 YSLEER.

The chain uses TRBV6-1 and TRBJ2-5, with D unresolved. The CDR3 is 14 residues long. The germline CDR1 and CDR2 sequences are MNHNS and SASEGT. Trimming removed 3 bases from V and 0 bases from J, with 8 bases in between. The CDR3 DNA reads as TGTGCCAGCAGTGAGGGCAGGCACCAAGAGACCCAGTACTTC. Translation: CASSEGRHQETQYF.

V usage is TRBV6-1 and J usage is TRBJ2-6, with D possibly matching TRBD1 (5 bases). CDR1 is MNHNS, CDR2 SASEGT, per germline. There are 17 residues in the CDR3. The germline V and J ends were trimmed by 3 bases and 0 bases, with 12 bases remaining between them. The CDR3 protein is CASSEKGINSGANVLTF. CDR3 DNA sequence: TGTGCCAGCAGTGAGAAGGGGATAAACTCTGGGGCCAACGTCCTGACTTTC.

In its sample, this clone was seen a few times. The genes are TRBV7-9 and TRBJ2-7; 9 bases map to TRBD2. The CDR3 totals 15 residues. V lost 5 bases and J lost 2; bases outside the gene matches: 7. Germline values: CDR1 SEHNR, CDR2 FQNEAQ (reference sequence). The CDR3 spells CASSPGLAITYEQYF. The CDR3 DNA reads TGTGCCAGCAGCCCTGGACTAGCGATCACCTACGAGCAGTACTTC.

The rearrangement joins TRBV4-1 to TRBJ1-1; D not certain. V was pared by 0 bases and J by 10 bases, with 21 bases between. The CDR3 has 16 amino acids. The germline gives CDR1 MGHRA, CDR2 YSYEKL. The CDR3 is CASSQERRQVGSGAFF. The CDR3 DNA sequence: TGCGCCAGCAGCCAAGAGAGGCGGCAAGTGGGATCGGGAGCTTTCTTT.

The rearrangement uses TRBV7-2 and TRBJ2-5, with D tentatively TRBD2 (6 bases). This CDR3 contains 15 residues. The V end lost 1 base, the J end lost 5 bases, and 14 bases lay between the germline ends. Germline-derived CDR1 and CDR2 are SGHTA and FQGNSA. The CDR3, as DNA: TGTGCCAGCAGCTTAGGCGGGGCAGGTGGGGAGACCCAGTACTTC. Amino acid sequence: CASSLGGAGGETQYF.

About this clone: Other DNA sequences within the sample encode an identical CDR3. This chain links TRBV27 with TRBJ2-1; D possibly corresponds to TRBD1 (6 bases). The CDR3 runs 12 residues. With 2 bases removed from V and 7 bases from J, the gap between germline ends came to 6 bases. The germline gives CDR1 MNHEY, CDR2 SMNVEV (reference sequence). The CDR3 DNA reads TGTGCCAGCAGTTTAAGGGGGAATGAGCAGTTCTTC. Translated, it gives CASSLRGNEQFF.

This chain uses TRBV19 with TRBJ1-5; tentative D call: TRBD1 (5 bases). The CDR3 is 14 amino acids. V lost 6 bases to trimming and J lost 4 bases, with 13 bases between them. CDR1 is LNHDA, CDR2 SQIVND, per germline (reference sequence). In DNA form, the CDR3 reads TGTGCCAGTAGCCCGGAGGGACCTAATCAGCCCCAGCATTTT. This gives the protein CASSPEGPNQPQHF.

The chain is built from TRBV4-2 and TRBJ1-2; 7 bases fit TRBD1. Germline trimming cut 0 bases from V and 4 bases from J; bases unmatched to any gene: 11. The CDR3 has 17 amino acids. The germline gives CDR1 LGHNA, CDR2 YNFKEQ. CDR3 region: CASSQDIATGPAYGYTF. CDR3 DNA sequence: TGTGCCAGCAGCCAAGATATAGCGACAGGGCCTGCCTATGGCTACACCTTC.

This clone was seen just once. The V and J genes are TRBV14 and TRBJ1-1; a weak D match, TRBD1 (5 bases). The V gene lost 4 bases and the J gene lost 0 bases, with 9 bases spanning the gap. The CDR3 contains 14 residues. Per the germline V gene, CDR1 is SGHDN and CDR2 is FVKESK. CDR3 bases: TGTGCCAGCAGCCCCGGGGGGATGAACACTGAAGCTTTCTTT. Translation: CASSPGGMNTEAFF.

CDR3 coding DNA: TGTGCCAGCAGTTTCCGAGGGGGCTTCTACGAGCAGTACGTC. It is translated as CASSFRGGFYEQYV. The rearrangement links TRBV27 to TRBJ2-7; 7 bases are a match to TRBD1. The V segment lost 3 bases and the J segment 3 bases; nucleotides outside the gene matches: 5. Germline V gene sequence: CDR1 MNHEY, CDR2 SMNVEV (reference sequence). The CDR3 consists of 14 residues.

This clone has a single count. V usage is TRBV28 and J usage is TRBJ2-7; either TRBD1 or TRBD2 may supply D (5 bases each). V was pared by 2 bases and J by 4 bases, with 9 bases between. The length of the CDR3 is 13 residues. Germline V gene lookup returns CDR1 MDHEN and CDR2 SYDVKM. For the CDR3, the DNA is TGTGCCAGCAGTTTAGGGGGATCATACGAGCAGTACGTC. This codes for CASSLGGSYEQYV.

This rearrangement joins TRBV4-3 to TRBJ1-1; the D gene is possibly TRBD1 (5 bases). This CDR3 comprises 14 residues. Per the germline V gene, CDR1 is LGHNA and CDR2 is YSLEER. V was pared by 0 bases and J by 6 bases, with 11 bases between. The CDR3 DNA is TGCGCCAGCAGCCAAGATCACAGGCACCCTGAAGCTTTCTTT. Translating it yields CASSQDHRHPEAFF.

The chain couples TRBV10-2 to TRBJ2-7; tentative D call: TRBD2 (6 bases). The V and J ends lost 2 bases and 4 bases respectively, with 18 bases between them. The CDR3 loop spans 16 amino acids. Germline V gives CDR1 WSHSY, CDR2 SAAADI. CDR3 sequence: CASSEPMASEGYEQYF. Written as DNA, the CDR3 is TGCGCCAGCAGTGAGCCGATGGCTAGCGAAGGGTACGAGCAGTACTTC.